This TCR beta chain was sequenced during a study of PD-1 blockade in classical Hodgkin lymphoma. As concerns this clone: Its antigen is undetermined.

Using immunoSEQ multiplex PCR, the repertoire was profiled, and TCRdb retains in-frame clones only, with some absent. The sample comprises around 19,000 clones, 73% of which are singletons, and approximately 25% rests with the top ten. Each patient's relapse followed autologous stem cell transplantation, and brentuximab vedotin exposure varied. The V gene lost 2 bases and the J gene lost 0 bases, with 14 bases spanning the gap. The CDR3 is 18 residues long. Per germline, CDR1 LNHDA and CDR2 SQIVND (reference sequence). Overall study results and limits: Patients with a complete response exhibited baseline diversity comparable to newly diagnosed patients. By C4D1, CD4+ diversity increased significantly, especially in complete responders.

Sample: peripheral blood mononuclear cells (PBMCs), taken before the second cycle of nivolumab. This receptor was obtained from a human donor with classical Hodgkin lymphoma. The chain recombines TRBV19 with TRBJ2-6, with D unresolved. The CDR3 is CASSILHSISSGANVLTF. DNA of the CDR3: TGTGCCAGTAGTATACTGCACAGTATAAGCTCTGGGGCCAACGTCCTGACTTTC. The full variable domain, in which reference TRBV19 and TRBJ2-6 provide the parts outside the CDR3, is DGGITQSPKYLFRKEGQNVTLSCEQNLNHDAMYWYRQDPGQGLRLIYYSQIVNDFQKGDIAEGYSVSREKKESFPLTVTSAQKNPTAFYLCASSILHSISSGANVLTFGAGSRLTVL.